These 9 T cell receptor beta chains originate from one sample sequenced in a study of T cells in localized non-small cell lung cancer. Assay used: immunoSEQ multiplex PCR; TCRdb lists only in-frame clones, some missing. The sample has roughly 38,000 clones; more than 80% are singletons. The specimen comprised peripheral blood mononuclear cells, sampled before any cancer treatment. These receptors were obtained from a male donor at least 60 years old with stage II lung adenocarcinoma.

The V gene is TRBV28, the J gene TRBJ1-2; D unresolved. The V end was cut by 5 bases, the J end by 2 bases, with 12 bases between. The germline gives CDR1 MDHEN, CDR2 SYDVKM. This CDR3 comprises 14 residues. CDR3 sequence: CASSLEAANYGYTF. The CDR3 DNA is TGTGCCAGCAGTCTTGAGGCCGCAAACTATGGCTACACCTTC.

The chain joins TRBV14 to TRBJ2-7; TRBD2 matches at 9 bases. After removal of 4 bases from V and 3 bases from J, the junction contained 7 bases not matched to a gene. CDR1 and CDR2 from the germline V gene are SGHDN and FVKESK. The CDR3 is made up of 15 amino acids. The CDR3 region has the DNA TGTGCCAGCAGCCCGTCTAGCGGGAACCGCTACGAGCAGTACTTC. It is translated as CASSPSSGNRYEQYF. Full variable domain (outside the CDR3, taken from reference TRBV14 and TRBJ2-7): EAGVTQFPSHSVIEKGQTVTLRCDPISGHDNLYWYRRVMGKEIKFLLHFVKESKQDESGMPNNRFLAERTGGTYSTLKVQPAELEDSGVYFCASSPSSGNRYEQYFGPGTRLTVT.

This chain joins TRBV28 and TRBJ1-2, with a weak D call TRBD1 (5 bases). V was shortened by 5 bases and J by 5 bases, with 15 bases between the two germline ends. Germline loops: CDR1 MDHEN, CDR2 SYDVKM. This CDR3 comprises 14 residues. The CDR3 DNA sequence: TGTGCCAGCAGTGTTCCGGGACTTTCATATGGCTACACCTTC. It translates to CASSVPGLSYGYTF.

Comments on this clone: At one boundary the junction diverges from the germline segment, which might be a read error. This chain connects TRBV9 to TRBJ2-7; the match to TRBD1 covers 10 bases. The CDR3 has 12 residues. Germline values: CDR1 SGDLS, CDR2 YYNGEE. This CDR3 is CASSPPTGGLHF. The CDR3 DNA reads as TGTGCCAGCAGCCCCCCGACAGGGGGCCTTCACTTC.

The V and J genes are TRBV10-3 and TRBJ1-3, with TRBD1 identical over 10 bases. In germline, CDR1 is ENHRY, CDR2 SYGVKD. This CDR3 is built from 17 residues. The trim removed 8 bases at V and 2 bases at J, leaving 12 bases unmatched. The CDR3 region is CAISNAPGQGTGNTIYF. The DNA for the CDR3 is TGTGCCATCTCTAATGCCCCGGGACAGGGGACTGGAAACACCATATATTTT.

The J gene is TRBJ2-3, the V gene TRBV7-2; D is perhaps TRBD1 or TRBD2 (5 bases each). With 5 bases removed from V and 8 bases from J, the gap between germline ends came to 17 bases. The germline V gene encodes CDR1 SGHTA and CDR2 FQGNSA. The CDR3 spans 14 residues. CDR3: CASSPPHAGATQYF. CDR3 in DNA: TGTGCCAGCAGCCCCCCCCACGCCGGGGCTACGCAGTATTTT.

CDR3 sequence reads: CASSSGAPSYEQYF. Written as DNA, the CDR3 is TGTGCCAGCAGCTCAGGGGCCCCCTCCTACGAGCAGTACTTC. V and J are TRBV7-2 and TRBJ2-7, with D tentatively TRBD1 (6 bases). Trimming took off 4 bases at V and 0 bases at J, with 10 bases between the two ends. The CDR3 is 14 residues long. Looked up from germline, CDR1 is SGHTA and CDR2 is FQGNSA.

The chain has TRBV6-5 and TRBJ2-7; no firm D call. V lost 6 bases and J lost 1, with 4 bases in between. The CDR3 is 11 amino acids. Germline V gene lookup returns CDR1 MNHEY and CDR2 SVGAGI. CDR3 nucleotide sequence: TGTGCCAGCAGGGCATCCTACGAGCAGTACTTC. Its translation is CASRASYEQYF.

The chain combines TRBV6-9 with TRBJ1-5; D ambiguous. The V gene lost 4 bases and the J gene lost 5 bases, with 15 bases spanning the gap. The germline gives CDR1 MNHGY, CDR2 SVAAGI. The CDR3 has 15 amino acids. CDR3 coding DNA: TGTGCCAGCAGTTTTAATAAGGAGGCGGATCAGCCCCAGCATTTT. This encodes CASSFNKEADQPQHF.